Reported below is one TCR beta chain. Its antigen is still unknown. The sample belongs to a study of CD8+ T cells in alopecia areata. Study-wide results and limits: Especially in alopecia totalis/universalis, lesional scalp showed greater clonality than normal scalp did. It was less clear whether patients shared TCRs than it was in mice, possibly because of HLA.

Separation by sorting yielded CD4+ and CD8+ T cells from PBMCs. The V and J ends lost 4 bases and 7 bases respectively, with 11 bases between them. This CDR3 comprises 13 residues. Germline V gene lookup returns CDR1 MNHNY and CDR2 SVGAGI (reference sequence). Sequencing templates came from extracted RNA that was reverse transcribed into cDNA. Measured with immunoSEQ multiplex PCR; TCRdb has only the in-frame clones, and not every one. The sample includes over 150,000 clones, roughly three fifths of them seen just once. The material sequenced was CD8+ T cells sorted from blood. The chain has TRBV6-6 and TRBJ2-1; the D gene could be TRBD1 or TRBD2 (5 bases each). This clonotype originated in a human donor in good health. CDR3 in DNA: TGTGCCAGCAGTTCCTCAGGGAGTAATGAGCAGTTCTTC. Amino acid sequence: CASSSSGSNEQFF.